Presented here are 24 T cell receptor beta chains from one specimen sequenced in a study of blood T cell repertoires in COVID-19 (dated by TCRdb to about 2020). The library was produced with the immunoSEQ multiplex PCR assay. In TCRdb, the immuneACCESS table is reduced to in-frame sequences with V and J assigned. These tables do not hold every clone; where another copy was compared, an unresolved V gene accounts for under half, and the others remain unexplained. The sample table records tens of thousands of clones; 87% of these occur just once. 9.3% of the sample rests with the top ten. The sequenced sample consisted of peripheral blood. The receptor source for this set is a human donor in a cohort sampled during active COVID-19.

The CDR3 sequence: CASSSTSRLGYEQYF. The CDR3 coding sequence is TGTGCCAGCAGCTCGACTAGCAGGTTAGGCTACGAGCAGTACTTC. This rearrangement joins TRBV5-6 to TRBJ2-7, with TRBD2 matching 7 bases. Germline V CDR1 and CDR2: SGHDT, YYEEEE. V lost 3 bases to trimming and J lost 3 bases; unmatched junction nucleotides: 9. The CDR3 contains 15 residues.

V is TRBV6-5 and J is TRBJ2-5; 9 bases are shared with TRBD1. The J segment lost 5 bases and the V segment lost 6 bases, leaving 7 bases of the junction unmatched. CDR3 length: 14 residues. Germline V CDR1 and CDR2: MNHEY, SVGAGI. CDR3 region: CASRGTGRGETQYF. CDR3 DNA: TGTGCCAGCAGGGGGACAGGGCGAGGGGAGACCCAGTACTTC.

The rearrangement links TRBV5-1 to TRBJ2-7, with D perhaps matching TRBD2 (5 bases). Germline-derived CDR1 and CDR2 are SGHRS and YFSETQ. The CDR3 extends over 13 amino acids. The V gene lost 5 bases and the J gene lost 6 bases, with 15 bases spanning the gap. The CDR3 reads CASSWENRGEQYF. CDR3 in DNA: TGCGCCAGCAGTTGGGAGAACCGGGGCGAGCAGTACTTC.

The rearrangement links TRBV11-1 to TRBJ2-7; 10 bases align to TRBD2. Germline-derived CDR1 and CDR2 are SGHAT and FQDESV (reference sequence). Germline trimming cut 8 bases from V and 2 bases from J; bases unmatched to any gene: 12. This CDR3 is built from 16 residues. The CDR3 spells CASADLAGDEAYEQYF. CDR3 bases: TGTGCCAGCGCAGACCTAGCGGGAGATGAGGCCTACGAGCAGTACTTC.

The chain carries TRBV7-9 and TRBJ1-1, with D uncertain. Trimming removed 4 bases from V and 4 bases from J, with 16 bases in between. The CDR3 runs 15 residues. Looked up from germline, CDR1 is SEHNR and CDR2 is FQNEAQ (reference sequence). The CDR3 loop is CASSSLGIRTTEAFF. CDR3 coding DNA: TGTGCCAGCAGCTCCCTCGGGATCCGTACCACTGAAGCTTTCTTT.

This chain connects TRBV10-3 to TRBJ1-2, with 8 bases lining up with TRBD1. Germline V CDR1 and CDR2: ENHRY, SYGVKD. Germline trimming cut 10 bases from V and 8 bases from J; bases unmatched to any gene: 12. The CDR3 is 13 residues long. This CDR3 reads CATKQGEGDGYTF. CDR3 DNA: TGTGCCACCAAACAGGGGGAAGGAGACGGCTACACCTTC.

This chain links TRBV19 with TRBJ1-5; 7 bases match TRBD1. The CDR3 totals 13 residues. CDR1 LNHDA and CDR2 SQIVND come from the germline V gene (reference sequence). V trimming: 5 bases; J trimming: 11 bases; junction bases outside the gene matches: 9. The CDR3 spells CASSVSKTGSQHF. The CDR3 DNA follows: TGTGCCAGTAGTGTCTCTAAGACAGGGTCCCAGCATTTT.

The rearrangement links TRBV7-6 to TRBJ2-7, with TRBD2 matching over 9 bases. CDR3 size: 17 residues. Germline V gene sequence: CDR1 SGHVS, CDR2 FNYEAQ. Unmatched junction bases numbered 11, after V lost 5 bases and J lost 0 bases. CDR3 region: CASSAMASGKSSYEQYF. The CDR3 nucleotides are TGTGCCAGCAGCGCTATGGCTAGCGGGAAATCCTCCTACGAGCAGTACTTC.

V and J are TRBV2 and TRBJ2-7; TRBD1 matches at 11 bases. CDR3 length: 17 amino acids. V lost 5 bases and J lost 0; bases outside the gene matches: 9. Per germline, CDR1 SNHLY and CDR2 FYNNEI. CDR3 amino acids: CASSNLGQGVTSYEQYF. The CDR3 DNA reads TGTGCCAGCAGTAACCTGGGACAGGGGGTAACCTCCTACGAGCAGTACTTC. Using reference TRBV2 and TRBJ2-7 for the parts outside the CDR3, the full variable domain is EPEVTQTPSHQVTQMGQEVILRCVPISNHLYFYWYRQILGQKVEFLVSFYNNEISEKSEIFDDQFSVERPDGSNFTLKIRSTKLEDSAMYFCASSNLGQGVTSYEQYFGPGTRLTVT.

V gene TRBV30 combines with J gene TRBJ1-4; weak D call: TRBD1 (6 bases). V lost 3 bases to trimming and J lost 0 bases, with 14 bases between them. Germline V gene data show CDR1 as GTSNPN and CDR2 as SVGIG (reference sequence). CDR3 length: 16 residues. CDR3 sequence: CAWRGQLVATNEKLFF. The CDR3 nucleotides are TGTGCCTGGAGAGGACAGTTGGTTGCAACTAATGAAAAACTGTTTTTT.

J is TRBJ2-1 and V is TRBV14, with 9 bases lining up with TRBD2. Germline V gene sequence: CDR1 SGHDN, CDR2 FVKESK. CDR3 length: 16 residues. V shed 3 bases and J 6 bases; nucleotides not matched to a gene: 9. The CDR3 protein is CASSQAGAGGRNEQFF. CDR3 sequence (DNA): TGTGCCAGCAGCCAGGCTGGGGCGGGAGGGCGCAATGAGCAGTTCTTC.

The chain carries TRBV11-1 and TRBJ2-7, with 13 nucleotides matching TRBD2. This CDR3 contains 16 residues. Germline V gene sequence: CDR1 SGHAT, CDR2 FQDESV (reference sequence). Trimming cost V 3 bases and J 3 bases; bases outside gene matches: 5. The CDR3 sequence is CASSFTGTSGDYEQYF. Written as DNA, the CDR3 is TGTGCCAGCAGCTTTACCGGGACTAGCGGGGACTACGAGCAGTACTTC.

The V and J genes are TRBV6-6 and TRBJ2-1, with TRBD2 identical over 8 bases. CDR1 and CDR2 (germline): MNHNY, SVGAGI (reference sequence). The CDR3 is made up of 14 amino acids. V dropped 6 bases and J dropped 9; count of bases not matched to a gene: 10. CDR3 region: CASSPRGGVGEQFF. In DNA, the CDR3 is TGTGCCAGCAGCCCCCGGGGGGGTGTGGGTGAGCAGTTCTTC.

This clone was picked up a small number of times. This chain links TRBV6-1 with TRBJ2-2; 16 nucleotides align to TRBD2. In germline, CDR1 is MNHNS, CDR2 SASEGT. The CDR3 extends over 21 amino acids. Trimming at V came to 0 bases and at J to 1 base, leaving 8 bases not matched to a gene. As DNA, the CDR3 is TGTGCCAGCAGTGAAGCAGAGATGGGACTAGCGGGAGGGCGGAACACCGGGGAGCTGTTTTTT. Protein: CASSEAEMGLAGGRNTGELFF.

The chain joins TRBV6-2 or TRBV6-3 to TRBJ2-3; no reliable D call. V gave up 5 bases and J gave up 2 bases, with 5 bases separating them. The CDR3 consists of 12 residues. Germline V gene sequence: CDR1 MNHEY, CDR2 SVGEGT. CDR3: CASSQNTDTQYF. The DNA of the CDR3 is TGTGCCAGCAGTCAGAACACAGATACGCAGTATTTT.

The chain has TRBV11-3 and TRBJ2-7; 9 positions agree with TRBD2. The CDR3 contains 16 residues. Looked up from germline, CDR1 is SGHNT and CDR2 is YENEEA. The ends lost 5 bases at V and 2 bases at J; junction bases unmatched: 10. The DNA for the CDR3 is TGTGCCAGCAGCCCATCGGGAAAGCGGGAGGCCTACGAGCAGTACTTC. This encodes CASSPSGKREAYEQYF.

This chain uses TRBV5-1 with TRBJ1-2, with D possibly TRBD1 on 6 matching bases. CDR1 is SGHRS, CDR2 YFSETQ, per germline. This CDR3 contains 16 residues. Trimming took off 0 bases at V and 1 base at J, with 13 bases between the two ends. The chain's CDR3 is CASSLEYPGDNYGYTF. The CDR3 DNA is TGCGCCAGCAGCTTGGAGTACCCAGGGGATAACTATGGCTACACCTTC.

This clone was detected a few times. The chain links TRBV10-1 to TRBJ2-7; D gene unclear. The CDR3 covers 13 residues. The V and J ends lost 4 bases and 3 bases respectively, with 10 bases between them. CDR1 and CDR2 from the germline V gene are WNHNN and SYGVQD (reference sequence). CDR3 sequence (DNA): TGCGCCAGCAGTGGGGCACAAAACTACGAGCAGTACTTC. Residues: CASSGAQNYEQYF.

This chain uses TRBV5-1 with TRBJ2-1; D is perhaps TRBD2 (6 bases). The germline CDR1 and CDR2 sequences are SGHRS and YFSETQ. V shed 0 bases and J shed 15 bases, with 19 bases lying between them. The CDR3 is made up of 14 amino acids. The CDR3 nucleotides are TGCGCCAGCAGCTTGGCCGGGACTGGACCCGTGCCGTTCTTC. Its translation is CASSLAGTGPVPFF.

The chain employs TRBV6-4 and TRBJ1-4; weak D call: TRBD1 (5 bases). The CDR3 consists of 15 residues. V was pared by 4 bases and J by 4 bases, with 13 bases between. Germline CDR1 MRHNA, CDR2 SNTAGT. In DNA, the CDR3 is TGTGCCAGCAGTGCCGAAAGGGGAGGTAATGAAAAACTGTTTTTT. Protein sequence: CASSAERGGNEKLFF.

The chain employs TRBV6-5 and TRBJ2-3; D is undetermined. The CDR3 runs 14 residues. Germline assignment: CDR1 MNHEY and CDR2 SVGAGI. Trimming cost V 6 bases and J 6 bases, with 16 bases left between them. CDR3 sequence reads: CASSISNEWDTQYF. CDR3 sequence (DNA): TGTGCCAGCAGCATTTCTAACGAGTGGGATACGCAGTATTTT.

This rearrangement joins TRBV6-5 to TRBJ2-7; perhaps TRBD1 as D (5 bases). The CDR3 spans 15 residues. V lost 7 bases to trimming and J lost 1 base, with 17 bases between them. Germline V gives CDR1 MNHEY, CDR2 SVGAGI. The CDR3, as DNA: TGTGCCAGCACTGTAGACAGCTTTGCTTCCTACGAGCAGTACTTC. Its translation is CASTVDSFASYEQYF.

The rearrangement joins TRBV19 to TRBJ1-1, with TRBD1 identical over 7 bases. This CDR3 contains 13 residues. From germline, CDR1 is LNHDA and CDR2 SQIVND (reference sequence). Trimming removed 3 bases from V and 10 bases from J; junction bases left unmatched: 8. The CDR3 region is CASSILTGDRAFF. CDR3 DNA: TGTGCCAGTAGTATTCTTACAGGGGATCGAGCTTTCTTT.

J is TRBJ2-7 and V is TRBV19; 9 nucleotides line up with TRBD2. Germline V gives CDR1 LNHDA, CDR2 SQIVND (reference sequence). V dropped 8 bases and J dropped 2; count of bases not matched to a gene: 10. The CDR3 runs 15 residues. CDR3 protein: CASQLAGDGPYEQYF. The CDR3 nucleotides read TGTGCCAGTCAATTAGCGGGAGATGGACCCTACGAGCAGTACTTC.